Following are 14 T cell receptor beta chains from one sample sequenced in a study of blood T cell repertoires in COVID-19. This table comes from immunoSEQ multiplex PCR, and its TCRdb copy is limited to in-frame clones, with some not included. The data show about 130,000 clones, approximately 74% seen once. The sequenced sample was peripheral blood. These receptors all come from a man in his fifties or sixties with acute or convalescent COVID-19.

The chain is built from TRBV30 and TRBJ1-2; D unclear. This CDR3 has 11 amino acids. Germline loops: CDR1 GTSNPN, CDR2 SVGIG (reference sequence). V lost 0 bases to trimming and J lost 11 bases, with 10 bases between them. CDR3 amino acids: CAWSVIIQYTF. CDR3 sequence (DNA): TGTGCCTGGAGTGTAATAATCCAGTACACCTTC.

The chain carries TRBV19 and TRBJ1-1, with TRBD1 identical over 7 bases. This CDR3 region has 16 residues. Germline V CDR1 and CDR2: LNHDA, SQIVND (reference sequence). V trimming: 3 bases; J trimming: 5 bases; junction bases outside the gene matches: 12. CDR3 in amino acids: CASSIRAGGVITEAFF. The CDR3 DNA follows: TGTGCCAGTAGTATTCGGGCAGGGGGAGTTATTACTGAAGCTTTCTTT.

This rearrangement joins TRBV6-4 to TRBJ2-3; the match to TRBD2 covers 8 bases. The V gene's germline CDR1 is MRHNA and CDR2 SNTAGT. The CDR3 is 16 amino acids. The V gene end was trimmed by 1 base and the J gene end by 2 bases; junction bases not matched to a gene: 5. The CDR3 DNA reads TGTGCCAGCAGTGACTTCGGGGGGGTTACCACAGATACGCAGTATTTT. Its protein is CASSDFGGVTTDTQYF.

This clone was observed a few times. The V call is TRBV9, the J call TRBJ2-1; D gene uncertain. The V and J ends lost 5 bases and 10 bases respectively, with 16 bases between them. The CDR3 covers 13 residues. In germline, CDR1 is SGDLS, CDR2 YYNGEE. The CDR3 DNA is TGTGCCAGCAGTGCTGATGAGGCGACCGAGCAGTTCTTC. Its protein product is CASSADEATEQFF.

The chain combines TRBV12-5 with TRBJ1-6; D remains ambiguous. V was cut by 1 base and J by 9 bases, with 7 bases left in between. Per the germline V gene, CDR1 is LGHNT and CDR2 is FRNRAP. This CDR3 spans 13 amino acids. The CDR3 nucleotides read TGTGCTAGTGGTTTGGCATTCGGTTCACCCCTCCACTTT. It specifies CASGLAFGSPLHF. The full variable domain, in which reference TRBV12-5 and TRBJ1-6 provide the parts outside the CDR3, is DARVTQTPRHKVTEMGQEVTMRCQPILGHNTVFWYRQTMMQGLELLAYFRNRAPLDDSGMPKDRFSAEMPDATLATLKIQPSEPRDSAVYFCASGLAFGSPLHFGNGTRLTVT.

V is TRBV18 and J is TRBJ2-7; 8 bases align to TRBD1. With 1 base clipped from V and 3 bases from J, the junction kept 5 bases outside the gene matches. Per germline, CDR1 KGHSH and CDR2 LQKENI. This CDR3 comprises 15 residues. This CDR3 reads CASSPLGQGVYEQYF. In DNA form, the CDR3 reads TGTGCCAGCTCACCACTAGGACAGGGTGTCTACGAGCAGTACTTC.

V usage is TRBV6-6 and J usage is TRBJ1-2, with D perhaps TRBD1 (5 bases). The V end lost 6 bases, the J end lost 2 bases, and 16 bases lay between the germline ends. The CDR3 is 15 amino acids. The V gene's germline CDR1 is MNHNY and CDR2 SVGAGI (reference sequence). Written as DNA, the CDR3 is TGTGCCAGCAGCCTCGGAAATCCAGGGAACTATGGCTACACCTTC. Translated: CASSLGNPGNYGYTF.

The gene calls are TRBV24-1 and TRBJ2-6, with D possibly TRBD2 on 5 matching bases. CDR1 and CDR2 (germline): KGHDR, SFDVKD. The CDR3 consists of 16 residues. V lost 4 bases to trimming and J lost 0 bases, with 9 bases between them. CDR3 bases: TGTGCCACCAGTGACTACACTAGCTCTGGGGCCAACGTCCTGACTTTC. As protein: CATSDYTSSGANVLTF.

J is TRBJ2-7 and V is TRBV5-5; TRBD1 agrees at 7 bases. CDR1 SGHKS and CDR2 YYEKEE come from the germline V gene (reference sequence). Losses at the gene ends were 3 bases for V and 2 bases for J; bases not matched to a gene: 5. CDR3 length equals 14 residues. The CDR3 reads CASSWDSQTYEQYF. CDR3 nucleotide sequence: TGTGCCAGCAGCTGGGACAGTCAGACCTACGAGCAGTACTTC.

This clone was observed once. The rearrangement uses TRBV6-1 and TRBJ2-1; a weak D match, TRBD1 (6 bases). CDR3 length equals 17 residues. Germline lookup yields CDR1 MNHNS and CDR2 SASEGT. V was shortened by 1 base and J by 4 bases, with 17 bases between the two germline ends. CDR3 coding DNA: TGTGCCAGCAGTGAAGATCCAGGGGCGCGCCAATACAATGAGCAGTTCTTC. Residues: CASSEDPGARQYNEQFF.

This chain links TRBV9 with TRBJ2-5; a weak D match, TRBD2 (5 bases). Germline values: CDR1 SGDLS, CDR2 YYNGEE. The CDR3 is made up of 16 amino acids. V shed 3 bases and J shed 5 bases, with 20 bases lying between them. In DNA form, the CDR3 reads TGTGCCAGCAGCGCCCAGAATCGAGGTAGAGGGGAGACCCAGTACTTC. This codes for CASSAQNRGRGETQYF.

The CDR3 protein is CATSARGQGEKLFF. The CDR3 DNA reads as TGTGCCACCAGCGCAAGGGGACAGGGTGAAAAACTGTTTTTT. The V and J genes are TRBV15 and TRBJ1-4; 9 bases line up with TRBD1. V lost 5 bases and J lost 7; bases outside the gene matches: 5. CDR3 size: 14 residues. The germline V gene encodes CDR1 LNHNV and CDR2 YYDKDF (reference sequence).

Here the CDR3 reads CASSFLRGRSTGELFF. DNA for the CDR3: TGTGCCAGCAGCTTCCTCAGGGGAAGGAGCACCGGGGAGCTGTTTTTT. The chain has TRBV11-2 and TRBJ2-2; maybe TRBD1 (6 bases). The CDR3 is 16 amino acids. CDR1 is SGHAT and CDR2 is FQNNGV in the germline V gene. The V end lost 3 bases, the J end lost 4 bases, and 15 bases lay between the germline ends.

The genes are TRBV2 and TRBJ1-2; 8 bases are a match to TRBD1. V was pared by 7 bases and J by 6 bases, with 13 bases of the junction left unmatched. CDR3 length: 15 amino acids. Germline-derived CDR1 and CDR2 are SNHLY and FYNNEI. The CDR3 spells CASTPRLGQGNGYTF. CDR3 nucleotides: TGTGCCAGCACCCCTAGGCTCGGACAGGGTAATGGCTACACCTTC.